The 30 T cell receptor beta chains presented below share a single source sample, sequenced in a study of human T cells and chemical hapten exposure. The time point here: pre-sensitization, week 0. The treatment denotes: therapeutic diphenylcyclopropenone sensitization with weekly scalp DPC. One entry per CDR3 protein results from TCRdb running MiXCR on the RACE reads. The top ten hold over 2% of the sample, which has about 260,000 distinct CDR3 sequences, 7% to 10% seen once. The sample was whole blood, taken in connection with sensitization to the hapten diphenylcyclopropenone (DPC). Receptors were obtained from a middle-aged woman with alopecia areata. Some clones in this sample may be carry-over from other donors' samples.

This sequence joins TRBV11-2 and TRBJ1-2, with D unclear. Trimming cost V 0 bases and J 3 bases, with 8 bases left between them. The CDR3 loop spans 14 amino acids. Germline CDR1 and CDR2: SGHAT and FQNNGV. The CDR3, as DNA: TGTGCCAGCAGCTTAGAACTCTGGGACTATGGCTACACCTTC. Translation: CASSLELWDYGYTF.

The chain uses TRBV6-1 and TRBJ1-1, with 8 bases identical to TRBD1. There are 14 residues in the CDR3. Looked up from germline, CDR1 is MNHNS and CDR2 is SASEGT. V was clipped by 6 bases and J by 0 bases; unmatched bases: 3. CDR3 DNA: TGTGCCAGCAGCCGGGACAGGCTGAACACTGAAGCTTTCTTT. Translating gives CASSRDRLNTEAFF.

V usage is TRBV15 and J usage is TRBJ2-1, with D unresolved. The V end was cut by 1 base, the J end by 6 bases, with 10 bases between. Germline assignment: CDR1 LNHNV and CDR2 YYDKDF (reference sequence). The CDR3 covers 14 residues. CDR3 in amino acids: CATSRVLPPNEQFF. The CDR3 coding sequence is TGTGCCACCAGCAGAGTACTCCCCCCCAATGAGCAGTTCTTC.

This clonotype showed up just a few times. V usage is TRBV9 and J usage is TRBJ2-3; 8 bases match TRBD2. In germline, CDR1 is SGDLS, CDR2 YYNGEE. The CDR3 runs 17 residues. V was pared by 4 bases and J by 2 bases, with 12 bases of the junction left unmatched. CDR3 DNA: TGTGCCAGCAGCCCGGGGGTGGCGGGAGGAGACACAGATACGCAGTATTTT. This gives the protein CASSPGVAGGDTDTQYF.

This clonotype came up many times. The chain recombines TRBV27 with TRBJ1-6; D is possibly TRBD1 (5 bases). The CDR3 runs to 15 residues. Germline V gene lookup returns CDR1 MNHEY and CDR2 SMNVEV (reference sequence). V shed 3 bases and J shed 12 bases, with 18 bases lying between them. The CDR3 region is CASSLEGTVFLPLHF. The CDR3 DNA sequence: TGTGCCAGCAGTTTGGAGGGGACGGTATTCTTACCCCTCCACTTT.

This clonotype was seen more than once but under ten times. This rearrangement joins TRBV7-2 to TRBJ1-3; no clear D. This CDR3 is 15 amino acids long. CDR1 and CDR2 (germline): SGHTA, FQGNSA. Between the trimmed V and J ends, which lost 5 bases and 0 bases, there was a span of 11 bases. The CDR3 protein is CASSAAGDSGNTIYF. CDR3 nucleotides: TGTGCCAGCAGCGCAGCCGGAGACTCTGGAAACACCATATATTTT.

This chain links TRBV27 with TRBJ2-5; D may correspond to TRBD1 or TRBD2 (5 bases each). CDR1 is MNHEY and CDR2 is SMNVEV in the germline V gene (reference sequence). V was shortened by 3 bases and J by 1 base, with 9 bases between the two germline ends. This CDR3 has 14 amino acids. Written as DNA, the CDR3 is TGTGCCAGCAGTTTTTTTGGGACCCAAGAGACCCAGTACTTC. Its translation: CASSFFGTQETQYF.

A few counts support this clonotype. The chain joins TRBV5-1 to TRBJ2-1; TRBD2 aligns across 9 bases. Per the germline V gene, CDR1 is SGHRS and CDR2 is YFSETQ. The CDR3 sequence is 17 residues long. After removal of 3 bases from V and 2 bases from J, the junction contained 9 bases not matched to a gene. The CDR3 DNA reads TGCGCCAGCAGCTGGACCCATAGCGGGAGTGCCTACAATGAGCAGTTCTTC. It translates to CASSWTHSGSAYNEQFF.

The chain links TRBV28 to TRBJ2-2; D uncertain. Trimming shortened V by 7 bases and J by 5 bases, and 8 bases separated the two germline ends. Germline lookup yields CDR1 MDHEN and CDR2 SYDVKM. The CDR3 extends over 12 amino acids. CDR3: CASNRPTGELFF. The CDR3 bases are TGTGCCAGCAATAGACCGACCGGGGAGCTGTTTTTT. The whole variable domain, filled in from reference TRBV28 and TRBJ2-2, reads DVKVTQSSRYLVKRTGEKVFLECVQDMDHENMFWYRQDPGLGLRLIYFSYDVKMKEKGDIPEGYSVSREKKERFSLILESASTNQTSMYLCASNRPTGELFFGEGSRLTVL.

The rearrangement links TRBV20-1 to TRBJ2-1, with 14 bases fitting TRBD2. V trimming: 6 bases; J trimming: 0 bases; junction bases outside the gene matches: 10. Germline V gives CDR1 DFQATT, CDR2 SNEGSKA (reference sequence). The CDR3 has 18 residues. DNA of the CDR3: TGCAGTGCCCCCCTCGGGACTAGCGGGGGCGGCTCCTACAATGAGCAGTTCTTC. Translating it yields CSAPLGTSGGGSYNEQFF.

V and J are TRBV20-1 and TRBJ2-7; TRBD1 matches at 9 bases. Trimming cost V 1 base and J 0 bases; bases outside gene matches: 10. This CDR3 is 17 amino acids long. CDR1 is DFQATT, CDR2 SNEGSKA, per germline (reference sequence). This CDR3 reads CSARGVVAGQGSYEQYF. The CDR3 DNA reads as TGCAGTGCTAGAGGTGTGGTTGCGGGACAGGGCTCCTACGAGCAGTACTTC.

The rearrangement uses TRBV28 and TRBJ1-2; TRBD1 aligns across 10 bases. The germline gives CDR1 MDHEN, CDR2 SYDVKM. J lost 5 bases, V lost 5 bases, and 8 bases had no gene match. The CDR3 covers 15 residues. The CDR3 sequence: CASSIPGQGTYGYTF. Here the CDR3 DNA reads TGTGCCAGCAGTATCCCGGGACAGGGGACTTATGGCTACACCTTC.

The chain employs TRBV5-8 and TRBJ2-7; D gene uncertain. CDR3 length: 12 amino acids. Trimming left V 5 bases short and J 2 bases short, with 8 bases between. Germline V gene data show CDR1 as SGHTS and CDR2 as YDEGEE. CDR3 nucleotides: TGTGCCAGCAGTCGGCTAGCCTACGAGCAGTACTTC. This encodes CASSRLAYEQYF.

This clonotype was seen a few times. The rearrangement uses TRBV5-1 and TRBJ2-7, with TRBD2 as a possible D gene (6 bases). The CDR3 is 15 residues long. V shed 0 bases and J shed 2 bases, with 12 bases lying between them. Looked up from germline, CDR1 is SGHRS and CDR2 is YFSETQ. The CDR3 nucleotides read TGCGCCAGCAGCTTGGGAGGCGGGGTGCCCTACGAGCAGTACTTC. It specifies CASSLGGGVPYEQYF.

The rearrangement uses TRBV29-1 and TRBJ2-7; TRBD1 agrees at 8 bases. V was clipped by 7 bases and J by 6 bases; unmatched bases: 11. Per the germline V gene, CDR1 is SQVTM and CDR2 is ANQGSEA. The CDR3 runs to 13 residues. The CDR3 loop reads CSAAGRGPGEQYF. The CDR3 DNA reads TGCAGCGCAGCGGGCAGGGGGCCAGGCGAGCAGTACTTC.

This clonotype showed up many times. The rearrangement joins TRBV7-8 to TRBJ1-5, with a tentative D call TRBD1 (5 bases). The CDR3 runs to 16 residues. Germline assignment: CDR1 SGHVS and CDR2 FQNEAQ. Trimming stripped 1 base from V and 3 bases from J, with 13 bases between. As DNA, the CDR3 is TGTGCCAGCAGCTTAGTTAGTTGGGGGAACAATCAGCCCCAGCATTTT. This encodes CASSLVSWGNNQPQHF. Full variable domain (rest looked up from reference TRBV7-8 and TRBJ1-5): GAGVSQSPRYKVAKRGQDVALRCDPISGHVSLFWYQQALGQGPEFLTYFQNEAQLDKSGLPSDRFFAERPEGSVSTLKIQRTQQEDSAVYLCASSLVSWGNNQPQHFGDGTRLSIL.

This clonotype was found a few times. This chain links TRBV3-1 with TRBJ1-6, with D tentatively TRBD1 (5 bases). The CDR3 length is 16 residues. The germline V gene has CDR1 LGHDT and CDR2 YNNKEL (reference sequence). Trimming took off 2 bases at V and 9 bases at J, with 17 bases between the two ends. The CDR3: CASSQHIPLQGSPLHF. The CDR3 coding sequence is TGTGCCAGCAGCCAACACATACCCCTCCAGGGTTCACCCCTCCACTTT.

This clonotype appeared once. The V call is TRBV7-8, the J call TRBJ2-1; TRBD1 or TRBD2 may be the D gene (7 bases each). Germline V gene sequence: CDR1 SGHVS, CDR2 FQNEAQ. V lost 1 base and J lost 0, with 16 bases in between. The CDR3 sequence is 18 residues long. DNA of the CDR3: TGTGCCAGCAGCTTAGTAGGGCCAGGGGGGGGCTCCTACAATGAGCAGTTCTTC. Amino acids: CASSLVGPGGGSYNEQFF.

In its sample, this clonotype was seen many times. The rearrangement joins TRBV11-2 to TRBJ2-1, with 9 bases aligning to TRBD1. This CDR3 is 14 amino acids long. Germline V gene lookup returns CDR1 SGHAT and CDR2 FQNNGV. V trimming: 1 base; J trimming: 6 bases; junction bases outside the gene matches: 1. The CDR3 coding sequence is TGTGCCAGCAGCTTAGGGGACAGGGTCAATGAGCAGTTCTTC. It encodes CASSLGDRVNEQFF.

There are many counts of this clonotype. V gene TRBV9 combines with J gene TRBJ1-5; possible D gene TRBD1, 6 bases. From germline, CDR1 is SGDLS and CDR2 YYNGEE. V shed 3 bases and J shed 3 bases, with 10 bases lying between them. CDR3 length equals 14 residues. CDR3 protein: CASSETGTNQPQHF. CDR3 DNA sequence: TGTGCCAGCAGCGAGACAGGAACCAATCAGCCCCAGCATTTT.

This clonotype was detected a few times. The chain uses TRBV5-6 and TRBJ2-2; D tentatively reads TRBD1 or TRBD2 (5 bases each). The CDR3 has 16 residues. With 1 base removed from V and 4 bases from J, the gap between germline ends came to 14 bases. Germline values: CDR1 SGHDT, CDR2 YYEEEE. Here the CDR3 DNA reads TGTGCCAGCAGCTTGTTAGGGACCCACCCCACCGGGGAGCTGTTTTTT. It is translated as CASSLLGTHPTGELFF.

There are a few counts of this clonotype. The chain recombines TRBV10-3 with TRBJ1-1, with TRBD1 matching over 7 bases. Germline CDR1 reads ENHRY; CDR2 reads SYGVKD. The CDR3 length is 13 residues. Trimming took 11 bases from V and 5 from J; bases not matched to a gene: 11. The CDR3 nucleotides read TGTGCCTCCAGGGGACAGAGTGGAACTGAAGCTTTCTTT. The encoded protein is CASRGQSGTEAFF.

Only a few counts were recorded for this clonotype. The chain combines TRBV10-3 with TRBJ2-2; tentatively, D is TRBD1 or TRBD2 (5 bases each). The CDR3 is made up of 14 amino acids. CDR1 is ENHRY, CDR2 SYGVKD, per germline. The CDR3 spells CATRAGQNTGELFF. CDR3 in DNA: TGTGCGACCAGGGCGGGCCAGAACACCGGGGAGCTGTTTTTT.

This chain uses TRBV3-1 with TRBJ1-2; the D is unclear. The CDR3 is 12 amino acids. Between the trimmed V and J ends, which lost 3 bases and 8 bases, there was a span of 10 bases. Germline CDR1 is LGHDT and CDR2 is YNNKEL (reference sequence). CDR3 sequence reads: CASSQGREGYTF. Written as DNA, the CDR3 is TGTGCCAGCAGCCAGGGCCGGGAAGGCTACACCTTC.

This clonotype showed up just a few times. The chain has TRBV5-6 and TRBJ2-1, with TRBD2 matching over 9 bases. V shed 4 bases and J 3 bases; nucleotides not matched to a gene: 5. The germline gives CDR1 SGHDT, CDR2 YYEEEE. This CDR3 comprises 15 residues. The CDR3: CASSHGLALYNEQFF. The CDR3 DNA reads as TGTGCCAGCAGCCATGGACTAGCGCTCTACAATGAGCAGTTCTTC.

V and J are TRBV11-2 and TRBJ2-4, with no clear D. Germline-derived CDR1 and CDR2 are SGHAT and FQNNGV. The V and J ends lost 3 bases and 4 bases respectively, with 13 bases between them. The CDR3 covers 15 residues. CDR3 loop: CASSFTPDGKNIQYF. The CDR3, as DNA: TGTGCCAGCAGCTTCACACCCGACGGGAAAAACATTCAGTACTTC.

Concerning this clonotype: This is likely a read error, given that the CDR3 carries no conserved phenylalanine or tryptophan at its end. This chain links TRBV6-2 or TRBV6-3 with TRBJ2-3; D gene ambiguous. This CDR3 is built from 13 residues. CDR1 is MNHEY and CDR2 is SVGEGT in the germline V gene. The V end was cut by 6 bases, the J end by 4 bases, with 11 bases between. CDR3 sequence reads: CASSSPSPDTQYL. For the CDR3, the DNA is TGTGCCAGCAGCTCACCTTCTCCAGATACGCAGTATCTT.

This clonotype was recorded at least ten times. This sequence joins TRBV7-2 and TRBJ2-2; D uncertain. V lost 5 bases and J lost 3, with 13 bases in between. This CDR3 is built from 15 residues. The germline gives CDR1 SGHTA, CDR2 FQGNSA. DNA of the CDR3: TGTGCCAGCAGCAAAACACTGGCGGACACCGGGGAGCTGTTTTTT. Its protein is CASSKTLADTGELFF. Full variable domain (rest looked up from reference TRBV7-2 and TRBJ2-2): GAGVSQSPSNKVTEKGKDVELRCDPISGHTALYWYRQSLGQGLEFLIYFQGNSAPDKSGLPSDRFSAERTGGSVSTLTIQRTQQEDSAVYLCASSKTLADTGELFFGEGSRLTVL.

The sample holds a few counts of this clonotype. The chain is built from TRBV7-3 and TRBJ2-5, with a possible D match to TRBD2 (5 bases). The CDR3 is 14 residues long. The ends were cut back, 0 bases at V and 10 bases at J, with 15 bases in the middle. CDR1 SGHTA and CDR2 FQGTGA come from the germline V gene. As DNA, the CDR3 is TGTGCCAGCAGCTTAACAGACGGGTCCGGGGACCAGTACTTC. Translating gives CASSLTDGSGDQYF.

The chain has TRBV2 and TRBJ2-2; perhaps TRBD1 as D (6 bases). The V and J ends lost 2 bases and 5 bases respectively, with 12 bases between them. CDR1 SNHLY and CDR2 FYNNEI come from the germline V gene. There are 15 residues in the CDR3. CDR3: CASSESGHPTGELFF. CDR3 bases: TGTGCCAGCAGTGAATCGGGACACCCAACCGGGGAGCTGTTTTTT.